This T cell receptor (beta chain) was captured in a study of cytomegalovirus exposure and HLA in healthy donors. The wider study: Most donors, about 82% of a few hundred genotyped, fell in the Caucasian-associated ancestry cluster.

The CDR3 is made up of 13 amino acids. Germline loops: CDR1 GTSNPN, CDR2 SVGIG (reference sequence). V gave up 5 bases and J gave up 3 bases, with 13 bases separating them. This clone showed up just a few times. What it binds is not known. This sample includes further DNA sequences coding for the same CDR3. Study-wide results and caveats: More clonal expansion characterized HLA-associated TCR beta chains than equally common others in a later analysis. In most subjects, TCR beta sequences reportedly gave accurate predictions of HLA-A and HLA-B alleles. As a later analysis revealed, the rate of TCR association differed by HLA locus, with DRB1 most and HLA-C fewest.

This PCR relied on a set of 60 Vbeta primers and 13 Jbeta primers. Here immunoSEQ multiplex PCR was the method, and the copy in TCRdb shows in-frame clones only, minus some. This sample has 95,000 to 150,000 clones, with approximately 80% found just once. The chain links TRBV30 to TRBJ1-1; the D is unclear. What was sequenced was PBMCs. This TCR derives from a man between 25 and 39 years old in good health and CMV-seropositive. In DNA, the CDR3 is TGTGCCTGGCAAAACGACCGGGACACTGAAGCTTTCTTT. Amino acid sequence: CAWQNDRDTEAFF.